The 29 T cell receptor beta chains below all came from one sample that was sequenced in a study of spatial heterogeneity in lung cancer. This sample's time point: sample taken at primary tumor resection. Whole RNA came from tumor, nontumor lung or frozen PBMC and was sequenced without being sorted. In TCRdb, the 5' RACE reads were re-called with MiXCR into one record per CDR3 protein. The table lists approximately 47,000 distinct CDR3 sequences, about 7.4% of them singletons. Here the sequenced sample was PBMCs, taken at surgery. Receptor source: a female donor with early-stage non-small cell lung cancer.

This clonotype was seen more than once but under ten times. The rearrangement joins TRBV5-1 to TRBJ2-6; D call uncertain. This CDR3 region has 17 residues. V was trimmed by 0 bases and J by 0 bases, leaving 10 bases between them. Germline CDR1 reads SGHRS; CDR2 reads YFSETQ. The CDR3 reads CASSLGHASSGANVLTF. CDR3 sequence (DNA): TGCGCCAGCAGCTTGGGACATGCGTCCTCTGGGGCCAACGTCCTGACTTTC.

The CDR3 DNA follows: TGTGCCAGCAGACCGACTAGCGGCAGCTCCTACAATGAGCAGTTCTTC. Translated: CASRPTSGSSYNEQFF. The chain employs TRBV12-3 or TRBV12-4 and TRBJ2-1, with TRBD2 identical over 9 bases. The CDR3 spans 16 residues. V dropped 6 bases and J dropped 0; count of bases not matched to a gene: 6.

This clonotype was seen ten or more times. The genes are TRBV11-2 and TRBJ2-1; a possible D gene is TRBD2 (6 bases). V dropped 1 base and J dropped 3 bases, with 7 bases sitting between them. This CDR3 has 14 amino acids. The germline V gene has CDR1 SGHAT and CDR2 FQNNGV. DNA of the CDR3: TGTGCCAGCAGCTTAGTGGACTACTACAATGAGCAGTTCTTC. It specifies CASSLVDYYNEQFF.

This clonotype came up many times. The chain employs TRBV5-4 and TRBJ2-1, with TRBD2 identical over 10 bases. Unmatched junction bases numbered 9, after V lost 4 bases and J lost 8 bases. In germline, CDR1 is SGHNT, CDR2 YYREEE (reference sequence). The CDR3 has 15 residues. The DNA of the CDR3 is TGTGCCAGCAGCAGGGCAACTAGCGGGGTTGATGAGCAGTTCTTC. Translating it yields CASSRATSGVDEQFF.

This clonotype has a handful of counts. This chain joins TRBV29-1 and TRBJ1-1; D is ambiguous. Germline-derived CDR1 and CDR2 are SQVTM and ANQGSEA. This CDR3 comprises 15 residues. Trimming pared 0 bases from V and 3 bases from J, leaving 14 bases between. CDR3 sequence (DNA): TGCAGCGTTGAAGATAGCGGAGGGAAGGACACTGAAGCTTTCTTT. This gives the protein CSVEDSGGKDTEAFF.

This clonotype appeared many times. The genes are TRBV7-3 and TRBJ2-3; 9 positions agree with TRBD2. From germline, CDR1 is SGHTA and CDR2 FQGTGA. The length of the CDR3 is 15 residues. Unmatched junction bases numbered 4, after V lost 1 base and J lost 5 bases. CDR3 in DNA: TGTGCCAGCAGCTTAATAGCGGGGGAAGAAGATACGCAGTATTTT. Translation: CASSLIAGEEDTQYF.

In its sample, this clonotype was seen many times. The chain links TRBV12-3 or TRBV12-4 to TRBJ2-3; TRBD1 aligns across 9 bases. V lost 6 bases to trimming and J lost 3 bases; unmatched junction nucleotides: 13. CDR3 length: 17 amino acids. CDR3 bases: TGTGCCAGCAGCGGGACAGGGCCGGGACGGGGAACAGATACGCAGTATTTT. This encodes CASSGTGPGRGTDTQYF.

This clonotype was recorded many times. The rearrangement joins TRBV20-1 to TRBJ1-5; D not resolved. V lost 1 base, J lost 8 bases, and 15 bases lay in between. The CDR3 totals 14 residues. Germline CDR1 is DFQATT and CDR2 is SNEGSKA (reference sequence). Written as DNA, the CDR3 is TGCAGTGCTAGAGTCGGACGGAACTTGGAGCCCCAGCATTTT. It codes for CSARVGRNLEPQHF.

This clonotype was counted only a few times. V is TRBV4-3 and J is TRBJ2-1, with unresolved D. The CDR3 sequence is 14 residues long. CDR1 and CDR2 (germline): LGHNA, YSLEER. The V end was cut by 1 base, the J end by 5 bases, with 9 bases between. This CDR3 is CASSQATLDNEQFF. The CDR3 region has the DNA TGCGCCAGCAGCCAAGCGACTTTAGACAATGAGCAGTTCTTC.

This clonotype was detected many times. This sequence joins TRBV3-1 and TRBJ2-2; 11 positions agree with TRBD2. Germline loops: CDR1 LGHDT, CDR2 YNNKEL (reference sequence). CDR3 length: 16 amino acids. Unmatched junction bases numbered 1, after V lost 2 bases and J lost 2 bases. CDR3 DNA sequence: TGTGCCAGCAGCCAAACTAGCGGGGGAAACACCGGGGAGCTGTTTTTT. Translated: CASSQTSGGNTGELFF.

The chain uses TRBV7-2 and TRBJ2-3; the D is unclear. The CDR3 totals 14 residues. The V end was cut by 3 bases, the J end by 6 bases, with 13 bases between. Germline V CDR1 and CDR2: SGHTA, FQGNSA. The CDR3 region has the DNA TGTGCCAGCAGCTTCGTCCTGGGTGGGGATACGCAGTATTTT. Encoded protein: CASSFVLGGDTQYF.

This clonotype turned up a few times. J is TRBJ1-1 and V is TRBV9, with unresolved D. The CDR3 contains 13 residues. Germline V gives CDR1 SGDLS, CDR2 YYNGEE. Trimming stripped 0 bases from V and 4 bases from J, with 7 bases between. This CDR3 is CASSVGGRTEAFF. Here the CDR3 DNA reads TGTGCCAGCAGCGTAGGCGGCCGCACTGAAGCTTTCTTT.

This clonotype was observed a few times. The chain has TRBV6-5 and TRBJ2-7, with no clear D. The V gene lost 0 bases and the J gene lost 4 bases, with 7 bases spanning the gap. The length of the CDR3 is 13 residues. Germline CDR1 is MNHEY and CDR2 is SVGAGI. The CDR3 region is CASSYSSVYEQYF. The DNA of the CDR3 is TGTGCCAGCAGTTACTCGTCAGTGTACGAGCAGTACTTC.

This sequence joins TRBV7-3 and TRBJ2-3; a possible D gene is TRBD2 (6 bases). CDR1 and CDR2 from the germline V gene are SGHTA and FQGTGA. This CDR3 spans 15 amino acids. V was shortened by 4 bases and J by 7 bases, with 18 bases between the two germline ends. CDR3 in amino acids: CASSSPLDGGNTQYF. The CDR3 coding sequence is TGTGCCAGCAGCTCCCCATTAGACGGGGGTAATACGCAGTATTTT.

This clonotype was counted ten times or more. This chain links TRBV7-8 with TRBJ2-7; TRBD1 aligns across 9 bases. The V gene's germline CDR1 is SGHVS and CDR2 FQNEAQ. The length of the CDR3 is 15 residues. The trim removed 1 base at V and 2 bases at J, leaving 3 bases unmatched. The DNA of the CDR3 is TGTGCCAGCAGCTTAGGGACAGGGGAACCCTACGAGCAGTACTTC. It yields the protein CASSLGTGEPYEQYF.

This clonotype appeared a few times. The gene calls are TRBV7-9 and TRBJ2-1, with a weak D call TRBD2 (5 bases). This CDR3 contains 15 residues. From germline, CDR1 is SEHNR and CDR2 FQNEAQ (reference sequence). V was clipped by 4 bases and J by 4 bases, with 14 bases between them. CDR3 sequence: CASSSGLAGYNEQFF. The DNA of the CDR3 is TGTGCCAGCAGCTCCGGACTTGCTGGATACAATGAGCAGTTCTTC.

The chain is built from TRBV10-3 and TRBJ1-4; D might be TRBD1 (5 bases). The CDR3 sequence is 15 residues long. V was cut by 0 bases and J by 8 bases, with 13 bases left in between. Per the germline V gene, CDR1 is ENHRY and CDR2 is SYGVKD. The CDR3: CAISESGRREEKLFF. The CDR3 DNA is TGTGCCATCAGTGAGTCTGGGCGCAGGGAAGAAAAACTGTTTTTT.

The table lists this clonotype with many counts. The chain carries TRBV3-1 and TRBJ1-4; 11 bases are shared with TRBD1. The CDR3 has 16 amino acids. Germline CDR1 reads LGHDT; CDR2 reads YNNKEL (reference sequence). Trimming at V came to 4 bases and at J to 0 bases, leaving 1 base not matched to a gene. The CDR3 DNA sequence: TGTGCCAGCAGCCCGGGACAGGGGGCAACTAATGAAAAACTGTTTTTT. Amino acid sequence: CASSPGQGATNEKLFF.

V usage is TRBV5-1 and J usage is TRBJ2-5; 7 nucleotides match TRBD1. V gave up 1 base and J gave up 1 base; unmatched junction bases: 4. The germline V gene has CDR1 SGHRS and CDR2 YFSETQ. The CDR3 has 15 amino acids. CDR3 DNA: TGCGCCAGCAGCTTGTTGACAGGGTCCCAAGAGACCCAGTACTTC. Amino acid sequence: CASSLLTGSQETQYF.

The chain carries TRBV24-1 and TRBJ2-7, with D perhaps TRBD2 (5 bases). Per the germline V gene, CDR1 is KGHDR and CDR2 is SFDVKD. V lost 2 bases and J 6 bases, leaving 10 bases between the germline ends. This CDR3 comprises 13 residues. The CDR3 sequence is CATSDSTRTEQYF. The CDR3 coding sequence is TGTGCCACCAGTGATTCCACTAGAACCGAGCAGTACTTC.

V is TRBV20-1 and J is TRBJ1-1; 7 nucleotides align to TRBD1. This CDR3 spans 15 amino acids. V lost 6 bases and J lost 1; bases outside the gene matches: 11. CDR1 is DFQATT and CDR2 is SNEGSKA in the germline V gene (reference sequence). CDR3 DNA: TGCAGTGCCAGCTGGACGACAGGGAGGAACACTGAAGCTTTCTTT. This codes for CSASWTTGRNTEAFF.

This clonotype was observed a handful of times. The chain uses TRBV29-1 and TRBJ2-5; D gene unclear. CDR3 length: 13 residues. CDR1 and CDR2 from the germline V gene are SQVTM and ANQGSEA. Trimming cost V 8 bases and J 1 base, with 14 bases left between them. The CDR3, as DNA: TGCAGCACTGAAGAGAATAGCCAAGAGACCCAGTACTTC. This sequence encodes CSTEENSQETQYF.

This clonotype was found many times. The chain carries TRBV27 and TRBJ2-5, with 11 positions matching TRBD2. This CDR3 has 15 amino acids. After removal of 5 bases from V and 5 bases from J, the junction contained 7 bases not matched to a gene. Germline V lookup: CDR1 MNHEY, CDR2 SMNVEV (reference sequence). The CDR3 here is CASSPQTSGDETQYF. CDR3 in DNA: TGTGCCAGCAGTCCTCAGACTAGCGGGGATGAGACCCAGTACTTC.

The sample holds a few counts of this clonotype. The chain recombines TRBV19 with TRBJ1-2, with D perhaps TRBD1 (5 bases). There are 14 residues in the CDR3. Germline CDR1 reads LNHDA; CDR2 reads SQIVND (reference sequence). V was shortened by 3 bases and J by 3 bases, with 11 bases between the two germline ends. Here the CDR3 reads CASSIGGTDYGYTF. The CDR3 DNA is TGTGCCAGTAGTATCGGAGGGACTGACTATGGCTACACCTTC.

The chain employs TRBV4-2 and TRBJ1-4; possibly TRBD1 for D (5 bases). Germline V lookup: CDR1 LGHNA, CDR2 YNFKEQ. Trimming stripped 0 bases from V and 8 bases from J, with 16 bases between. This CDR3 contains 16 residues. The CDR3 coding sequence is TGTGCCAGCAGCCAAGACGCCGGGGGGAGTGGCGAAAAACTGTTTTTT. Its protein product is CASSQDAGGSGEKLFF.

This clonotype was counted between two and nine times. V is TRBV5-6 and J is TRBJ2-3, with a possible D match to TRBD1 (6 bases). Per germline, CDR1 SGHDT and CDR2 YYEEEE. The CDR3 sequence is 16 residues long. V was shortened by 2 bases and J by 2 bases, with 15 bases between the two germline ends. The CDR3 protein is CASSLPGDHFTDTQYF. DNA of the CDR3: TGTGCCAGCAGCTTACCAGGGGATCATTTCACAGATACGCAGTATTTT.

This clonotype was observed at least ten times. CDR3 residues: CASSLAGMSGPFTDTQYF. The CDR3 coding sequence is TGTGCCAGCAGCTTAGCAGGGATGAGCGGTCCCTTCACAGATACGCAGTATTTT. The chain employs TRBV7-6 and TRBJ2-3, with D possibly matching TRBD2 (5 bases). In germline, CDR1 is SGHVS, CDR2 FNYEAQ. Trimming took 0 bases from V and 2 from J, leaving 18 bases between them. This CDR3 has 18 residues.

This sequence joins TRBV20-1 and TRBJ2-5, with 8 nucleotides matching TRBD1. Losses at the gene ends were 0 bases for V and 4 bases for J; bases not matched to a gene: 7. This CDR3 has 15 amino acids. Germline-derived CDR1 and CDR2 are DFQATT and SNEGSKA (reference sequence). CDR3 residues: CSARDGQGARETQYF. The DNA for the CDR3 is TGCAGTGCTAGAGATGGGCAGGGGGCCCGAGAGACCCAGTACTTC.

There are a few counts of this clonotype. The chain carries TRBV7-9 and TRBJ2-3; 10 bases agree with TRBD2. With 0 bases clipped from V and 5 bases from J, the junction kept 5 bases outside the gene matches. Germline V gives CDR1 SEHNR, CDR2 FQNEAQ (reference sequence). The CDR3 contains 16 residues. The CDR3 DNA reads as TGTGCCAGCAGCTTAGCAGTAGCGGGGGGACAAGATACGCAGTATTTT. Its translation is CASSLAVAGGQDTQYF.